This T cell receptor beta chain was observed in a study of shared clonotypes between healthy human individuals. Study-wide context: Per donor, CD8 memory used one plate, CD8 naive used two, CD4 memory used three and CD4 naive used three.

Per germline, CDR1 MNHEY and CDR2 SVGAGI. The CDR3 sequence is 13 residues long. Trimming took off 5 bases at V and 7 bases at J, with 15 bases between the two ends. Assay: immunoSEQ multiplex PCR; the TCRdb copy retains only in-frame clones and omits some. Of roughly 700,000 clones in the sample, approximately 74% are singletons; the top ten hold under 2%. The genes are TRBV6-5 and TRBJ2-7; D ambiguous. The TCR originated in a woman in her thirties in good health. Material: memory CD4+ T cells sorted from blood. Subset denoted: CD45RA-negative fraction. CDR3 sequence reads: CASSTGLLGEQYF. CDR3 coding DNA: TGTGCCAGCAGTACCGGCCTTTTAGGGGAGCAGTACTTC.